The 14 T cell receptor beta chains below were found in one sample sequenced in a study of shared clonotypes between healthy human individuals. Here immunoSEQ multiplex PCR was the method, and the copy in TCRdb shows in-frame clones only, minus some. This table has around 2.5 million clones, 90% to 95% appearing once. The sequencing input was naive CD4+ T cells from PBMCs. Subset: CD45RA+ positively selected. These receptors originate from a man aged 18 to 30 in good health. Some clones in this sample may be carry-over from other donors' samples.

This chain connects TRBV2 to TRBJ2-7; D might be TRBD2 (5 bases). The CDR3 is 13 residues long. V lost 5 bases and J lost 0, with 8 bases in between. CDR1 SNHLY and CDR2 FYNNEI come from the germline V gene. The CDR3 region is CASSPSYSYEQYF. DNA of the CDR3: TGTGCCAGCAGTCCTAGCTACTCCTACGAGCAGTACTTC. Looking up the rest from reference TRBV2 and TRBJ2-7 gives the full variable domain: EPEVTQTPSHQVTQMGQEVILRCVPISNHLYFYWYRQILGQKVEFLVSFYNNEISEKSEIFDDQFSVERPDGSNFTLKIRSTKLEDSAMYFCASSPSYSYEQYFGPGTRLTVT.

The J gene is TRBJ2-6, the V gene TRBV6-4; the D is unclear. V dropped 0 bases and J dropped 1 base, with 10 bases sitting between them. Per the germline V gene, CDR1 is MRHNA and CDR2 is SNTAGT. This CDR3 contains 17 residues. For the CDR3, the DNA is TGTGCCAGCAGTGACTCCTCGACTGCGTCTGGGGCCAACGTCCTGACTTTC. As protein: CASSDSSTASGANVLTF.

This chain uses TRBV28 with TRBJ1-4; D is undetermined. The CDR3 is 14 amino acids. Germline V gene sequence: CDR1 MDHEN, CDR2 SYDVKM. The ends were cut back, 7 bases at V and 5 bases at J, with 14 bases in the middle. CDR3 DNA: TGTGCCAGCAAGTGGAGGGCACGGAATGAAAAACTGTTTTTT. It yields the protein CASKWRARNEKLFF.

The chain uses TRBV6-6 and TRBJ2-7; tentatively, D is TRBD1 (6 bases). Trimming took off 0 bases at V and 3 bases at J, with 9 bases between the two ends. Germline lookup yields CDR1 MNHNY and CDR2 SVGAGI (reference sequence). The CDR3 spans 14 residues. CDR3 in DNA: TGTGCCAGCAGTTACTCGAGGGGGTTCTACGAGCAGTACTTC. Residues: CASSYSRGFYEQYF.

The rearrangement links TRBV11-3 to TRBJ2-7, with D perhaps TRBD1 (5 bases). Germline V lookup: CDR1 SGHNT, CDR2 YENEEA. This CDR3 is built from 12 residues. Trimming removed 8 bases from V and 2 bases from J, with 10 bases in between. CDR3 loop: CASGALTYEQYF. The CDR3 region has the DNA TGTGCCAGCGGGGCACTTACCTACGAGCAGTACTTC.

With regard to this clone: Other nucleotide sequences from this sample produce the same CDR3. This chain links TRBV7-9 with TRBJ2-3; no firm D call. Germline CDR1 reads SEHNR; CDR2 reads FQNEAQ (reference sequence). The CDR3 totals 13 residues. The ends were cut back, 5 bases at V and 0 bases at J, with 6 bases in the middle. DNA of the CDR3: TGTGCCAGCAGCACTGGAAGCACAGATACGCAGTATTTT. The encoded protein is CASSTGSTDTQYF.

The chain links TRBV2 to TRBJ1-1, with 9 bases that match TRBD1. V lost 6 bases, J lost 6 bases, and 8 bases stayed unmatched. The CDR3 consists of 14 residues. Looked up from germline, CDR1 is SNHLY and CDR2 is FYNNEI. The CDR3 sequence: CASSDRTGVSEAFF. The CDR3, as DNA: TGTGCCAGCAGCGACAGGACAGGGGTATCTGAAGCTTTCTTT.

The sample holds one count of this clone. The chain carries TRBV30 and TRBJ1-1, with TRBD1 as a possible D gene (6 bases). V gave up 3 bases and J gave up 6 bases, with 17 bases separating them. The CDR3 loop spans 14 amino acids. The germline V gene encodes CDR1 GTSNPN and CDR2 SVGIG (reference sequence). The CDR3 here is CAWSASPGAPEAFF. The CDR3 bases are TGTGCCTGGAGCGCATCCCCAGGGGCCCCTGAAGCTTTCTTT.

In the case of this clone: Within the sample, other DNA sequences also encode this same CDR3. The chain carries TRBV18 and TRBJ1-1, with D possibly TRBD1 on 5 matching bases. The CDR3 runs 14 residues. Trimming pared 2 bases from V and 3 bases from J, leaving 10 bases between. CDR1 and CDR2 from the germline V gene are KGHSH and LQKENI. The CDR3 loop reads CASSPTGGDTEAFF. In nucleotides, the CDR3 is TGTGCCAGCTCACCAACGGGGGGGGACACTGAAGCTTTCTTT.

The V call is TRBV5-1, the J call TRBJ2-5; a weak D match, TRBD1 (5 bases). The length of the CDR3 is 15 residues. In germline, CDR1 is SGHRS, CDR2 YFSETQ. The V gene lost 2 bases and the J gene lost 2 bases, with 13 bases spanning the gap. The chain's CDR3 is CASSFRQGQQETQYF. In DNA, the CDR3 is TGCGCCAGCAGCTTCCGTCAGGGCCAACAAGAGACCCAGTACTTC.

The chain carries TRBV7-9 and TRBJ1-3; D call uncertain. CDR3 length equals 17 residues. Trimming stripped 0 bases from V and 0 bases from J, with 12 bases between. CDR1 and CDR2 (germline): SEHNR, FQNEAQ (reference sequence). The CDR3 spells CASSLAYMDYSGNTIYF. The DNA for the CDR3 is TGTGCCAGCAGCTTAGCATATATGGATTACTCTGGAAACACCATATATTTT. Full variable domain (rest looked up from reference TRBV7-9 and TRBJ1-3): DTGVSQNPRHKITKRGQNVTFRCDPISEHNRLYWYRQTLGQGPEFLTYFQNEAQLEKSRLLSDRFSAERPKGSFSTLEIQRTEQGDSAMYLCASSLAYMDYSGNTIYFGEGSWLTVV.

The chain has TRBV28 and TRBJ2-1; 8 bases line up with TRBD1. CDR1 is MDHEN and CDR2 is SYDVKM in the germline V gene. V dropped 3 bases and J dropped 7; count of bases not matched to a gene: 11. This CDR3 region has 16 residues. This CDR3 is CASSFYQGASVNEQFF. The CDR3 bases are TGTGCCAGCAGTTTTTATCAGGGGGCGAGCGTGAATGAGCAGTTCTTC.

V and J are TRBV5-1 and TRBJ1-4, with D unclear. This CDR3 has 15 residues. Germline values: CDR1 SGHRS, CDR2 YFSETQ. Trimming shortened V by 2 bases and J by 0 bases, and 8 bases separated the two germline ends. The CDR3 region is CASSLRIATNEKLFF. CDR3 bases: TGCGCCAGCAGCTTACGGATTGCAACTAATGAAAAACTGTTTTTT. The full variable domain, with the rest looked up from reference TRBV5-1 and TRBJ1-4, is KAGVTQTPRYLIKTRGQQVTLSCSPISGHRSVSWYQQTPGQGLQFLFEYFSETQRNKGNFPGRFSGRQFSNSRSEMNVSTLELGDSALYLCASSLRIATNEKLFFGSGTQLSVL.

DNA of the CDR3: TGTGCCAGCAGCTCCCACAGGGCGGGCGGGTCCTACGAGCAGTACTTC. As protein: CASSSHRAGGSYEQYF. The rearrangement joins TRBV7-2 to TRBJ2-7; a possible D gene is TRBD1 (6 bases). The CDR3 contains 16 residues. Germline V CDR1 and CDR2: SGHTA, FQGNSA. With 4 bases removed from V and 1 base from J, the gap between germline ends came to 17 bases.